This T cell receptor (beta chain) was identified during a study of cytomegalovirus exposure and HLA in healthy donors. Study-level points and caveats: The classifier reportedly diagnosed cytomegalovirus status with high sensitivity and specificity.

Regarding this clone: Its specificity is not known.

The V gene end was trimmed by 7 bases and the J gene end by 7 bases; junction bases not matched to a gene: 14. The germline V gene encodes CDR1 MDHEN and CDR2 SYDVKM. There are 15 residues in the CDR3. This PCR relied on a set of 60 Vbeta primers and 13 Jbeta primers. Here immunoSEQ multiplex PCR was the method, and the copy in TCRdb shows in-frame clones only, minus some. The table records approximately 52,000 clones, 77% of them present only once. Sequencing used PBMCs. V gene TRBV28 combines with J gene TRBJ2-7, with TRBD2 matching 9 bases. The clonotype comes from a female donor in good health and CMV-seronegative. For the CDR3, the DNA is TGTGCCAGCACCGTAGCGGGAGTCGCCGGTGGGGAGCAGTACTTC. It specifies CASTVAGVAGGEQYF.